What follows are 24 T cell receptor beta chains derived from one specimen sequenced in a study of somatic mutations in cytotoxic T cells in rheumatoid arthritis. The assay was immunoSEQ multiplex PCR, and TCRdb's table has in-frame clones only and misses some. The sample carries some 20,000 clones, 70% to 75% recorded once. Sample: CD8+ T cells sorted from blood. The receptors come from an older woman in good health.

This clone has a handful of counts. V is TRBV4-1 and J is TRBJ1-1; 9 nucleotides match TRBD1. This CDR3 is 14 amino acids long. The V and J ends lost 5 bases and 3 bases, in that order; junction bases with no gene match: 4. Germline loops: CDR1 MGHRA, CDR2 YSYEKL. CDR3: CASSWTGADTEAFF. CDR3 nucleotides: TGCGCCAGCAGCTGGACAGGGGCCGACACTGAAGCTTTCTTT.

A few counts support this clone. This chain links TRBV6-1 with TRBJ2-7; 9 bases fit TRBD1. Germline CDR1 MNHNS, CDR2 SASEGT. CDR3 length: 15 residues. V shed 1 base and J 6 bases; nucleotides not matched to a gene: 7. In DNA, the CDR3 is TGTGCCAGCAGTGAAGTTGGACAGGGGTCCGGCGAGCAGTACTTC. This encodes CASSEVGQGSGEQYF.

The J gene is TRBJ2-1, the V gene TRBV2; 10 bases map to TRBD2. V was clipped by 0 bases and J by 5 bases; unmatched bases: 4. From germline, CDR1 is SNHLY and CDR2 FYNNEI. The CDR3 totals 16 residues. The CDR3 bases are TGTGCCAGCAGTGAAGCGGGTCTAGCGGGGGACAATGAGCAGTTCTTC. It specifies CASSEAGLAGDNEQFF.

The gene calls are TRBV6-4 and TRBJ2-5; D gene unclear. The length of the CDR3 is 13 residues. The ends were cut back, 3 bases at V and 2 bases at J, with 7 bases in the middle. CDR1 is MRHNA, CDR2 SNTAGT, per germline. DNA of the CDR3: TGTGCCAGCAGTGAAGGAGTTCAAGAGACCCAGTACTTC. The encoded protein is CASSEGVQETQYF.

CDR3 region: CASSPMEKNRGTEAFF. CDR3 bases: TGTGCCAGCAGTCCTATGGAGAAAAACAGGGGGACTGAAGCTTTCTTT. The chain joins TRBV27 to TRBJ1-1; TRBD1 matches at 8 bases. Germline V gives CDR1 MNHEY, CDR2 SMNVEV (reference sequence). V lost 5 bases, J lost 5 bases, and 13 bases stayed unmatched. The CDR3 is made up of 16 amino acids.

This clone was seen more than once but under ten times. The V gene is TRBV29-1, the J gene TRBJ1-1, with a tentative D call TRBD1 (5 bases). Trimming stripped 7 bases from V and 4 bases from J, with 13 bases between. Germline V CDR1 and CDR2: SQVTM, ANQGSEA. The CDR3 covers 12 residues. The chain's CDR3 is CSAPPQGTEAFF. Written as DNA, the CDR3 is TGCAGCGCCCCCCCGCAGGGCACTGAAGCTTTCTTT.

The chain couples TRBV19 to TRBJ2-7; 7 bases match TRBD1. The V gene's germline CDR1 is LNHDA and CDR2 SQIVND (reference sequence). The CDR3 loop spans 15 amino acids. The V and J ends lost 3 bases and 4 bases, in that order; junction bases with no gene match: 9. The CDR3 spells CASSIARGTVYEQYF. The CDR3, as DNA: TGTGCCAGTAGTATCGCCAGGGGGACGGTATACGAGCAGTACTTC.

This clone was recorded once. The genes are TRBV11-2 and TRBJ2-7; the D gene is possibly TRBD2 (5 bases). The CDR3 extends over 12 amino acids. Per the germline V gene, CDR1 is SGHAT and CDR2 is FQNNGV. V was trimmed by 8 bases and J by 7 bases, leaving 15 bases between them. The CDR3 here is CASEGGPREQYF. The CDR3 nucleotides are TGTGCCAGCGAGGGCGGGCCTCGAGAGCAGTACTTC.

CDR3 coding DNA: TGTGCCAGCAGCCAGGACCGCCTAGGGCAGTTCTTC. Encoded protein: CASSQDRLGQFF. This chain links TRBV7-9 with TRBJ2-1; D is unresolved. Germline V gene lookup returns CDR1 SEHNR and CDR2 FQNEAQ (reference sequence). The V end lost 5 bases, the J end lost 12 bases, and 14 bases lay between the germline ends. The CDR3 is 12 amino acids.

This clone occurred once. The chain joins TRBV13 to TRBJ2-7; 8 nucleotides match TRBD1. The ends lost 4 bases at V and 7 bases at J; junction bases unmatched: 3. From germline, CDR1 is PRHDT and CDR2 FYEKMQ (reference sequence). This CDR3 has 12 residues. In DNA form, the CDR3 reads TGTGCCAGCAGCTCCAGGGGGCGAGAGCAGTACTTC. Encoded protein: CASSSRGREQYF.

V and J are TRBV19 and TRBJ1-1, with 7 bases matching TRBD1. J gave up 0 bases and V 6 bases, and 10 bases lay outside the gene matches. The CDR3 covers 16 residues. Germline V lookup: CDR1 LNHDA, CDR2 SQIVND (reference sequence). CDR3 coding DNA: TGTGCCAGTAGCGCCCAGAGGGGGCCACTGAACACTGAAGCTTTCTTT. Protein product: CASSAQRGPLNTEAFF.

The chain employs TRBV2 and TRBJ1-5, with D perhaps matching TRBD1 (6 bases). The CDR3 is 16 residues long. V was clipped by 1 base and J by 6 bases, with 16 bases between them. Germline CDR1 is SNHLY and CDR2 is FYNNEI. This chain's CDR3 is CASSEDRGQRGQPQHF. CDR3 coding DNA: TGTGCCAGCAGTGAAGATCGGGGGCAGAGGGGTCAGCCCCAGCATTTT.

The chain uses TRBV5-5 and TRBJ2-7; the D gene is possibly TRBD2 (5 bases). Germline V gives CDR1 SGHKS, CDR2 YYEKEE (reference sequence). CDR3 length: 12 amino acids. V gave up 5 bases and J gave up 4 bases, with 10 bases separating them. CDR3 sequence (DNA): TGTGCCAGCAGAGGGAGCGCTTACGAGCAGTACTTC. Residues: CASRGSAYEQYF.

V gene TRBV7-6 combines with J gene TRBJ1-3; D gene uncertain. This CDR3 is 19 amino acids long. With 4 bases removed from V and 0 bases from J, the gap between germline ends came to 22 bases. CDR1 is SGHVS, CDR2 FNYEAQ, per germline. Here the CDR3 DNA reads TGTGCCAGCAGCTCAGAGCCTCCAACCCCGGAGAACTCTGGAAACACCATATATTTT. Translated: CASSSEPPTPENSGNTIYF.

This chain joins TRBV2 and TRBJ1-2; D is possibly TRBD1 (5 bases). Germline V lookup: CDR1 SNHLY, CDR2 FYNNEI. The ends were cut back, 3 bases at V and 4 bases at J, with 6 bases in the middle. The length of the CDR3 is 12 residues. The DNA of the CDR3 is TGTGCCAGCAGTGAGGGGGTCTATGGCTACACCTTC. Its translation: CASSEGVYGYTF.

This rearrangement joins TRBV27 to TRBJ2-7; D tentatively reads TRBD1 or TRBD2 (7 bases each). Germline lookup yields CDR1 MNHEY and CDR2 SMNVEV (reference sequence). V was trimmed by 5 bases and J by 2 bases, leaving 16 bases between them. This CDR3 comprises 15 residues. This CDR3 is CASSPRGGYPYEQYF. In DNA form, the CDR3 reads TGTGCCAGCAGTCCCAGGGGGGGCTATCCCTACGAGCAGTACTTC.

This chain connects TRBV29-1 to TRBJ2-7; a weak D match, TRBD1 (5 bases). V was shortened by 1 base and J by 2 bases, with 6 bases between the two germline ends. The CDR3 extends over 12 amino acids. CDR1 and CDR2 from the germline V gene are SQVTM and ANQGSEA. The CDR3 sequence: CSVEGQTYEQYF. As DNA, the CDR3 is TGCAGCGTTGAAGGACAGACCTACGAGCAGTACTTC.

V is TRBV15 and J is TRBJ1-1; D not certain. The CDR3 runs 16 residues. V was clipped by 8 bases and J by 3 bases, with 22 bases between them. Germline V gives CDR1 LNHNV, CDR2 YYDKDF (reference sequence). This CDR3 reads CATVTTSAVRDTEAFF. As DNA, the CDR3 is TGTGCCACCGTCACGACTTCAGCGGTAAGGGACACTGAAGCTTTCTTT. Full variable domain (missing parts from reference TRBV15 and TRBJ1-1): DAMVIQNPRYQVTQFGKPVTLSCSQTLNHNVMYWYQQKSSQAPKLLFHYYDKDFNNEADTPDNFQSRRPNTSFCFLDIRSPGLGDTAMYLCATVTTSAVRDTEAFFGQGTRLTVV.

This clone is labeled medium-sized. CDR3 loop: CASNEGQFYEQYF. The CDR3 bases are TGTGCCAGCAACGAGGGACAGTTCTACGAGCAGTACTTC. The chain employs TRBV6-6 and TRBJ2-7; 7 nucleotides match TRBD1. Trimming removed 7 bases from V and 3 bases from J; junction bases left unmatched: 6. CDR3 length equals 13 residues. The V gene's germline CDR1 is MNHNY and CDR2 SVGAGI (reference sequence).

This clone appeared a single time. This rearrangement joins TRBV5-1 to TRBJ1-2; D remains unclear. The CDR3 contains 13 residues. V gave up 4 bases and J gave up 0 bases, with 7 bases separating them. Per the germline V gene, CDR1 is SGHRS and CDR2 is YFSETQ. The CDR3 spells CASSGNSNYGYTF. The CDR3 DNA sequence: TGCGCCAGCAGCGGGAATTCTAACTATGGCTACACCTTC.

The rearrangement joins TRBV11-2 to TRBJ2-5; D gene unclear. V was trimmed by 1 base and J by 4 bases, leaving 7 bases between them. The CDR3 spans 13 residues. Germline V CDR1 and CDR2: SGHAT, FQNNGV. The CDR3 DNA reads TGTGCCAGCAGCTTAGGCAGTGGAGAGACCCAGTACTTC. It yields the protein CASSLGSGETQYF.

The sample holds one count of this clone. The chain combines TRBV6-5 with TRBJ2-1; D might be TRBD1 or TRBD2, each matching 5 bases. V gave up 5 bases and J gave up 4 bases, with 12 bases separating them. Germline V gene sequence: CDR1 MNHEY, CDR2 SVGAGI. The CDR3 covers 14 residues. CDR3 bases: TGTGCCAGCAGTCTAGGGGACCATTACAATGAGCAGTTCTTC. Translating it yields CASSLGDHYNEQFF.

The V gene is TRBV7-9, the J gene TRBJ1-1; 7 bases are shared with TRBD1. CDR1 and CDR2 (germline): SEHNR, FQNEAQ (reference sequence). This CDR3 spans 15 amino acids. V trimming: 5 bases; J trimming: 1 base; junction bases outside the gene matches: 7. The CDR3 nucleotides are TGTGCCAGCAGCCTTCCGGGACAGTGGAACACTGAAGCTTTCTTT. This codes for CASSLPGQWNTEAFF.

This chain joins TRBV10-3 and TRBJ2-7; D not resolved. Trimming pared 0 bases from V and 2 bases from J, leaving 8 bases between. The germline CDR1 and CDR2 sequences are ENHRY and SYGVKD. This CDR3 has 14 residues. CDR3 nucleotide sequence: TGTGCCATCAGTGAGTCCGGTCGCCCCTACGAGCAGTACTTC. This gives the protein CAISESGRPYEQYF.